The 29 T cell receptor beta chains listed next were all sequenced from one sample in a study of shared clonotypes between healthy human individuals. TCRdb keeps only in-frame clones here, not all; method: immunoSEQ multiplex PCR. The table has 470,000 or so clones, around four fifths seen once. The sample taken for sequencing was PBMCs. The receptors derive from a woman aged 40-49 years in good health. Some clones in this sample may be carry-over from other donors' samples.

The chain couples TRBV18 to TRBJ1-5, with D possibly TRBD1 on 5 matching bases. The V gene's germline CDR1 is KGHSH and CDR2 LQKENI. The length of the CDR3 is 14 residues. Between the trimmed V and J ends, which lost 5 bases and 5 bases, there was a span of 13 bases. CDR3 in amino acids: CASSAGGPDQPQHF. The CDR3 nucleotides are TGTGCCAGCTCAGCGGGGGGTCCCGATCAGCCCCAGCATTTT.

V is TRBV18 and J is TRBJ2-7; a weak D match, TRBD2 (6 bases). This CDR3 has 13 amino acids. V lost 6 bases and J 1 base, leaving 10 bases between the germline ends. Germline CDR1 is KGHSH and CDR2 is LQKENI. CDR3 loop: CASSTGGSYEQYF. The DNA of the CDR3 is TGTGCCAGCTCCACCGGGGGATCCTACGAGCAGTACTTC.

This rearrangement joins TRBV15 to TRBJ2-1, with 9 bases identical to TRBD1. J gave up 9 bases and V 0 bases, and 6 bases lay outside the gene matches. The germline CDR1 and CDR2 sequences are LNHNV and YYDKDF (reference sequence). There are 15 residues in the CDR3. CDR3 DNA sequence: TGTGCCACCAGCAGAGATCTACAGGGGGCCGGTGAGCAGTTCTTC. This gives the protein CATSRDLQGAGEQFF.

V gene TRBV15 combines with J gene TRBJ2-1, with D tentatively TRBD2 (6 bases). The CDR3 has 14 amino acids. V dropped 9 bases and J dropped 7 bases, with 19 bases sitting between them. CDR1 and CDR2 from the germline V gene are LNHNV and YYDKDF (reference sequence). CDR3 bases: TGTGCCACTGTCCCCGCGGGAATGATGAATGAGCAGTTCTTC. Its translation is CATVPAGMMNEQFF.

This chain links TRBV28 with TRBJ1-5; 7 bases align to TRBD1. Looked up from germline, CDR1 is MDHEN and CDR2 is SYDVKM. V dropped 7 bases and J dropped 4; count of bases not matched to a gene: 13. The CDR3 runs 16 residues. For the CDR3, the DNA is TGTGCCAGCAAAGACCTTGGGGGACAGATTAATCAGCCCCAGCATTTT. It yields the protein CASKDLGGQINQPQHF.

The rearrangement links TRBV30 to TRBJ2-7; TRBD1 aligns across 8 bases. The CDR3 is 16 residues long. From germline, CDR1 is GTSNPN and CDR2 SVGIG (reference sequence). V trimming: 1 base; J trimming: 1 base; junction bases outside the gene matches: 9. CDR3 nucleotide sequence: TGTGCCTGGAGTGCCCCCGGACAGGGACGTTCCTACGAGCAGTACTTC. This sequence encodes CAWSAPGQGRSYEQYF.

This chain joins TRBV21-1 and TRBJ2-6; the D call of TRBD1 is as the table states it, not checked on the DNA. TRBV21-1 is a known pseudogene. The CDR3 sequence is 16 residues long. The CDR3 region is CASSKDGRAGANVLTF. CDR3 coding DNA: TGTGCCAGCAGCAAAGACGGCAGGGCTGGGGCCAACGTCCTGACTTTC.

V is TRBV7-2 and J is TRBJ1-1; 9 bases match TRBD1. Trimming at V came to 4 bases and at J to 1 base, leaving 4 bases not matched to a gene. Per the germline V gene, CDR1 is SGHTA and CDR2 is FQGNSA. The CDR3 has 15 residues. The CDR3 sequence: CASSSGQGTNTEAFF. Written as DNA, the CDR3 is TGTGCCAGCAGCTCCGGACAGGGGACGAACACTGAAGCTTTCTTT.

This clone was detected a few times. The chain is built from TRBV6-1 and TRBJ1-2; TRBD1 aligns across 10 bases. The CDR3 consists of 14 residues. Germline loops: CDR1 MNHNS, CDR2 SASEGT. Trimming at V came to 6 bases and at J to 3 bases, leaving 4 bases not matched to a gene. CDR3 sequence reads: CASRPGQGDYGYTF. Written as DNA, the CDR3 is TGTGCCAGCAGGCCCGGACAGGGGGACTATGGCTACACCTTC.

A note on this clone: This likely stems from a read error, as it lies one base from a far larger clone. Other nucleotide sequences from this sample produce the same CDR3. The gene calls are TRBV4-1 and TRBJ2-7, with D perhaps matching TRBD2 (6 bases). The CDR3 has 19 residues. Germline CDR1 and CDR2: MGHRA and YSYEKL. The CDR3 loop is CASSQGSGLLTGANYEQYF. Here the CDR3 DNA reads TGCGCCAGCAGCCAAGGCTCGGGTCTCCTGACGGGAGCGAACTACGAACAGTACTTC.

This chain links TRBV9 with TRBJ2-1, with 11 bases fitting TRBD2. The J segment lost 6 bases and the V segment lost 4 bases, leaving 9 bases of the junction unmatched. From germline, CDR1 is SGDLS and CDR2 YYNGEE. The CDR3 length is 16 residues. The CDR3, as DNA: TGTGCCAGCAGCCCATCACTAGCGGGAGTTCCCAATGAGCAGTTCTTC. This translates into CASSPSLAGVPNEQFF.

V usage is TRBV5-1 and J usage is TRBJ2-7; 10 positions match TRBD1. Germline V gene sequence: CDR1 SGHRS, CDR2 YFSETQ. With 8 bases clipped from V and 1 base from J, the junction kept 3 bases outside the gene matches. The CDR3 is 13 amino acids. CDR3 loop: CASGTGASYEQYF. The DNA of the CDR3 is TGCGCCAGTGGGACAGGGGCTTCCTACGAGCAGTACTTC.

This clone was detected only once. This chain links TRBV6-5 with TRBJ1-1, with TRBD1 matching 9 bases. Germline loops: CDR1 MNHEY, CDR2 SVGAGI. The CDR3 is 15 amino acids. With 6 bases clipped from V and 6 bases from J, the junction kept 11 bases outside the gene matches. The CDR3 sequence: CASSLRAGQGPEAFF. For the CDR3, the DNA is TGTGCCAGCAGCTTACGGGCGGGACAGGGCCCTGAAGCTTTCTTT.

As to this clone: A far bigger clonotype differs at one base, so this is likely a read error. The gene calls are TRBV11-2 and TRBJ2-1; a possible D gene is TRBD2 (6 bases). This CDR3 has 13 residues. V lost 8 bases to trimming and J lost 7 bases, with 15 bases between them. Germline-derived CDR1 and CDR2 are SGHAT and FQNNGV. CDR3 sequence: CASGRGYVNEQFF. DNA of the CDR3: TGTGCCAGCGGCCGGGGGTATGTGAATGAGCAGTTCTTC.

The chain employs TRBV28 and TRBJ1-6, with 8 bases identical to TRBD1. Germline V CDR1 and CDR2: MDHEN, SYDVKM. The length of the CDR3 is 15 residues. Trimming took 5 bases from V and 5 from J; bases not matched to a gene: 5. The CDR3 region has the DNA TGTGCCAGCAGTCCCCTGGACAGGGATAATTCACCCCTCCACTTT. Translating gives CASSPLDRDNSPLHF. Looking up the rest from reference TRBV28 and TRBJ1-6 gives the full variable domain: DVKVTQSSRYLVKRTGEKVFLECVQDMDHENMFWYRQDPGLGLRLIYFSYDVKMKEKGDIPEGYSVSREKKERFSLILESASTNQTSMYLCASSPLDRDNSPLHFGNGTRLTVT.

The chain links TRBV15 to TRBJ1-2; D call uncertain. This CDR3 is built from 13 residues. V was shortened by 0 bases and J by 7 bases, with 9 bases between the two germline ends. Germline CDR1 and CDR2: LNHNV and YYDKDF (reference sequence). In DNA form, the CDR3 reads TGTGCCACCAGCAGAGAACGGACTGGTGGCTACACCTTC. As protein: CATSRERTGGYTF.

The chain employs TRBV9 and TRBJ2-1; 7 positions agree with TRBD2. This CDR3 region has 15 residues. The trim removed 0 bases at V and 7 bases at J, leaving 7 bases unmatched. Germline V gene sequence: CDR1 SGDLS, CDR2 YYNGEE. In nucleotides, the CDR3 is TGTGCCAGCAGCGTAGCTGGACTAGAAGCGAATGAGCAGTTCTTC. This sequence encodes CASSVAGLEANEQFF. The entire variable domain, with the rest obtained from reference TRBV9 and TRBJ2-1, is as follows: DSGVTQTPKHLITATGQRVTLRCSPRSGDLSVYWYQQSLDQGLQFLIQYYNGEERAKGNILERFSAQQFPDLHSELNLSSLELGDSALYFCASSVAGLEANEQFFGPGTRLTVL.

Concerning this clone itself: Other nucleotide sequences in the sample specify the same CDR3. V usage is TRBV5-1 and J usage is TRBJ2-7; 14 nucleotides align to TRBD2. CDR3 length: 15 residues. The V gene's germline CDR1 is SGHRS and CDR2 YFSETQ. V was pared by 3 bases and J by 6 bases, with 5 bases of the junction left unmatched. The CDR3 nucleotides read TGCGCCAGCAGCTCAGGGACTAGCGGGAGAGGCGAGCAGTACTTC. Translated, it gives CASSSGTSGRGEQYF.

Written as DNA, the CDR3 is TGTGCCAGCAGCCGCGGGGGGGTGTTTGGCTACACCTTC. As protein: CASSRGGVFGYTF. The chain joins TRBV13 to TRBJ1-2, with D possibly being TRBD1 (5 bases). Deletions cut 5 bases from V and 7 bases from J, with 14 bases between. This CDR3 spans 13 amino acids. Germline V CDR1 and CDR2: PRHDT, FYEKMQ (reference sequence).

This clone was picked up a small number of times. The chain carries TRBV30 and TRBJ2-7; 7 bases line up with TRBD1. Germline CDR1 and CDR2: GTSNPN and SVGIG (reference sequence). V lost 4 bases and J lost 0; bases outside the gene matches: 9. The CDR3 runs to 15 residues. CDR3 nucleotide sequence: TGTGCCTGGAATCACCCCGACAGGGTCTCCTACGAGCAGTACTTC. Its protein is CAWNHPDRVSYEQYF.

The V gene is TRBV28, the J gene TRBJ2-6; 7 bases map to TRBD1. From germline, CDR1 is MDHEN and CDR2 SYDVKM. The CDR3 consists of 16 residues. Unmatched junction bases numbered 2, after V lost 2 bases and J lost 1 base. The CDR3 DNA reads TGTGCCAGCAGTTTACTGACAGGGTCTGGGGCCAACGTCCTGACTTTC. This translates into CASSLLTGSGANVLTF.

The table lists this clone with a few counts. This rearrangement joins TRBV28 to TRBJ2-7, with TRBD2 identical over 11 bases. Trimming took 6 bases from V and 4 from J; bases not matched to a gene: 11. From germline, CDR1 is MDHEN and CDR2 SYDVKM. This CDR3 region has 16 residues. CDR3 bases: TGTGCCAGCAGCTCCCCGGTTAGCGGGAGGGGTTACGAGCAGTACTTC. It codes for CASSSPVSGRGYEQYF.

CDR3: CAWSGTTSTDTQYF. DNA of the CDR3: TGTGCCTGGAGTGGGACAACTAGCACAGATACGCAGTATTTT. This chain joins TRBV30 and TRBJ2-3; tentatively, D is TRBD1 (5 bases). V lost 1 base, J lost 0 bases, and 8 bases lay in between. Germline V gene sequence: CDR1 GTSNPN, CDR2 SVGIG (reference sequence). The CDR3 extends over 14 amino acids.

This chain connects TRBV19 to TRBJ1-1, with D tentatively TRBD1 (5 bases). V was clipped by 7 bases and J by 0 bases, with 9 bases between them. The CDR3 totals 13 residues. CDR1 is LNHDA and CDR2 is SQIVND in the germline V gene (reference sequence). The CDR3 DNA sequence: TGTGCCAGTATGGACACCTTGAACACTGAAGCTTTCTTT. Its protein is CASMDTLNTEAFF.

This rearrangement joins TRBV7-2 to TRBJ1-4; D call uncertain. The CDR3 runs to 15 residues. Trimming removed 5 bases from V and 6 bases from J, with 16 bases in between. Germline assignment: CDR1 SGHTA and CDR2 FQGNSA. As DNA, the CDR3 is TGTGCCAGCAGCCCCAGTGGAAGTGGGGATGAAAAACTGTTTTTT. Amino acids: CASSPSGSGDEKLFF.

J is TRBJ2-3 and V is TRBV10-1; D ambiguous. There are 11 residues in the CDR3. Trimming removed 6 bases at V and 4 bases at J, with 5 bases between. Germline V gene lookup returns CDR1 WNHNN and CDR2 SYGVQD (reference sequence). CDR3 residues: CASSSADTQYF. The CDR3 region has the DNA TGCGCCAGCAGCAGTGCAGATACGCAGTATTTT.

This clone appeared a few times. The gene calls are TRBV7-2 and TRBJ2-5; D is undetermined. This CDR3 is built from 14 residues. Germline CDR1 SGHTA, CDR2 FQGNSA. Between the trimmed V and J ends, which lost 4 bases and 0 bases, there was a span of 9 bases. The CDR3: CASSSRGYQETQYF. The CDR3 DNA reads TGTGCCAGCAGCTCCCGTGGCTACCAAGAGACCCAGTACTTC.

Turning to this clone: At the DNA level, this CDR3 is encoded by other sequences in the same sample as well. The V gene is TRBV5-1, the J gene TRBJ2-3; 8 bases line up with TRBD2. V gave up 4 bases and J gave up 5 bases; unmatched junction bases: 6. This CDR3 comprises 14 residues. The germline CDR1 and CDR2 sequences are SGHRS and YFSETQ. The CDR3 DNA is TGCGCCAGCAGCCTGGGACTAGATGTAGATACGCAGTATTTT. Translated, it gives CASSLGLDVDTQYF.

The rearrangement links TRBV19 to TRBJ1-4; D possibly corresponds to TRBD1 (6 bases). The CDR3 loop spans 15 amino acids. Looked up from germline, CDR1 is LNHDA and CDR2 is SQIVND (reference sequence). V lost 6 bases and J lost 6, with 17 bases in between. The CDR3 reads CASSPRGGGHEKLFF. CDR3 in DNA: TGTGCCAGTAGCCCCCGGGGCGGGGGCCATGAAAAACTGTTTTTT.